Shown below are 27 T cell receptor beta chains from a single sample sequenced in a study of tumor and adjacent non-tumor tissue in lung cancer. No cell sorting was done before RNA was extracted from the tissue. A modified ARM-PCR protocol with three rounds of nested PCR amplified TCRbeta. A single record per CDR3 protein comes from TCRdb applying MiXCR to the multiplex PCR reads. The sample comprises over 110,000 distinct CDR3 sequences, around 67% of which are singletons, and roughly 20% rests with the top ten. Sequenced: lung tumor tissue. The receptors shown here come from a man in his sixties with small cell lung cancer.

Concerning this clonotype itself: The conserved phenylalanine or tryptophan normally closing the CDR3 is absent here, so this likely arose from a read error. This chain joins TRBV6-5 and TRBJ2-1; D not certain. The germline V and J ends were trimmed by 3 bases and 9 bases, with 12 bases remaining between them. The CDR3 runs 13 residues. CDR1 and CDR2 from the germline V gene are MNHEY and SVGAGI. CDR3 sequence: CASSYRRGAEQFI. For the CDR3, the DNA is TGTGCCAGCAGTTATAGAAGAGGAGCTGAGCAGTTCATC.

The chain has TRBV12-3 or TRBV12-4 and TRBJ2-2; unclear D gene. The CDR3 is 11 residues long. V gave up 4 bases and J gave up 6 bases, with 3 bases separating them. CDR3 DNA: TGTGCCAGCAGTTACTCCGGGGAGCTGTTTTTT. Protein product: CASSYSGELFF.

This chain joins TRBV12-3 or TRBV12-4 and TRBJ1-4, with no clear D. CDR3 length: 13 residues. Trimming stripped 2 bases from V and 6 bases from J, with 7 bases between. This CDR3 reads CASSLNVDEKLFF. The CDR3 DNA follows: TGTGCCAGCAGTTTAAACGTCGATGAAAAACTGTTTTTT.

This clonotype was recorded once. The chain carries TRBV4-1 and TRBJ1-6; 7 nucleotides match TRBD1. Germline V CDR1 and CDR2: MGHRA, YSYEKL. This CDR3 comprises 17 residues. V gave up 1 base and J gave up 9 bases; unmatched junction bases: 12. The DNA for the CDR3 is TGCGCCAGCAGCCAAGTCGCTGGGACAGCCATAGGTTCACCCCTCCACTTT. It codes for CASSQVAGTAIGSPLHF.

This clonotype showed up just a few times. The chain joins TRBV6-5 to TRBJ1-2; D call uncertain. This CDR3 has 12 amino acids. Germline V gene lookup returns CDR1 MNHEY and CDR2 SVGAGI. Trimming pared 5 bases from V and 8 bases from J, leaving 12 bases between. The CDR3 here is CASSPSLGGYTF. The DNA of the CDR3 is TGTGCCAGCAGTCCTTCTTTGGGGGGCTACACCTTC.

Comment on this clonotype: Its ends do not fully match the called genes, so a read error is possible. V gene TRBV6-5 combines with J gene TRBJ2-3, with 14 bases that match TRBD2. Germline V gene data show CDR1 as MNHEY and CDR2 as SVGAGI. The CDR3 loop spans 16 amino acids. The CDR3 DNA sequence: TGTGTCAGCAGTTACGGGACTAGCGGGAGCAAAGATACGCAGTATTTT. Translated: CVSSYGTSGSKDTQYF.

For this clonotype: Given a much more abundant clone one base away, this may be a read error. The chain uses TRBV20-1 and TRBJ1-2; 7 bases match TRBD1. CDR3 length: 12 residues. V lost 6 bases to trimming and J lost 8 bases; unmatched junction nucleotides: 9. Germline V gene data show CDR1 as DFQATT and CDR2 as SNEGSKA (reference sequence). CDR3 sequence (DNA): TGCAGTGCGCCGACAGGGAGGTTGGGCTACACCTTC. It codes for CSAPTGRLGYTF.

On this clonotype: Being one base from a much bigger clone, this may be a read error. J is TRBJ2-1 and V is TRBV12-3 or TRBV12-4; no firm D call. The CDR3 sequence is 14 residues long. CDR3 sequence (DNA): TGTGCCAGCAGTTTAAGGTCCCAGTACAAAGAGCAGTTCTTC. It specifies CASSLRSQYKEQFF.

Concerning this clonotype itself: A read error may be the cause here, since a much bigger clone is one base away. The V gene is TRBV6-5, the J gene TRBJ2-3; TRBD2 matches at 10 bases. Germline loops: CDR1 MNHEY, CDR2 SVGAGI. The CDR3 runs to 14 residues. Trimming at V came to 2 bases and at J to 6 bases, leaving 2 bases not matched to a gene. CDR3 in amino acids: CASSYGTSEDTQYF. In nucleotides, the CDR3 is TGTGCCAGCAGTTACGGGACTAGCGAGGATACGCAGTATTTT.

Concerning this clonotype: Its ends do not fully match the called genes, so a read error is possible. V gene TRBV11-2 combines with J gene TRBJ2-1; 8 nucleotides line up with TRBD2. The CDR3 length is 15 residues. The V gene's germline CDR1 is SGHAT and CDR2 FQNNGV. The CDR3 sequence: CASNSTGGFFNEQFF. The CDR3 DNA follows: TGTGCCAGCAACTCTACGGGAGGGTTTTTCAATGAGCAATTCTTC.

Notes on this clonotype: The CDR3 does not close with the conserved phenylalanine or tryptophan, likely indicating a read error. This chain connects TRBV11-3 to TRBJ1-1, with D uncertain. Germline V gene sequence: CDR1 SGHNT, CDR2 YENEEA. The CDR3 consists of 13 residues. The V and J ends lost 0 bases and 11 bases respectively, with 13 bases between them. CDR3 bases: TGTGCCAGCAGCTTAGATGGTGGCATTGTGGCTTTCCTT. This encodes CASSLDGGIVAFL.

On this clonotype itself: This CDR3 fails to terminate in the conserved phenylalanine or tryptophan, so it likely reflects a read error. The chain is built from TRBV20-1 and TRBJ2-7, with TRBD2 identical over 7 bases. The CDR3 totals 14 residues. Germline-derived CDR1 and CDR2 are DFQATT and SNEGSKA (reference sequence). The chain's CDR3 is CSSRLASGTYEQYL. The CDR3 region has the DNA TGCAGTTCTAGGCTGGCTAGCGGAACCTACGAGCAGTACTTA.

The gene calls are TRBV6-5 and TRBJ2-7; 9 nucleotides align to TRBD1. CDR1 and CDR2 from the germline V gene are MNHEY and SVGAGI. Germline trimming cut 4 bases from V and 6 bases from J; bases unmatched to any gene: 13. This CDR3 is 16 amino acids long. CDR3 sequence (DNA): TGTGCCAGCAGTTCCTACAGGGGGCGAAATGAGGCCGAGCAGTACTTC. Translated: CASSSYRGRNEAEQYF.

This clonotype showed up many times. V usage is TRBV11-3 and J usage is TRBJ2-3; weak D call: TRBD1 (6 bases). This CDR3 contains 15 residues. V gave up 5 bases and J gave up 0 bases, with 12 bases separating them. In germline, CDR1 is SGHNT, CDR2 YENEEA. This CDR3 is CASSPGAGSTDTQYF. DNA for the CDR3: TGTGCCAGCAGCCCAGGGGCGGGTAGCACAGATACGCAGTATTTT.

With regard to this clonotype: As the CDR3 is not closed by the conserved phenylalanine or tryptophan, this likely results from a read error. The V call is TRBV20-1, the J call TRBJ1-2; no clear D. This CDR3 has 14 amino acids. V gave up 6 bases and J gave up 8 bases, with 22 bases separating them. The germline gives CDR1 DFQATT, CDR2 SNEGSKA (reference sequence). The CDR3 nucleotides read TGCAGTGCAGACTCGGGAGACCGTTTGGAAGGCTACACCTTA. Translated, it gives CSADSGDRLEGYTL.

The J gene is TRBJ2-5, the V gene TRBV6-2 or TRBV6-3; D call uncertain. CDR1 and CDR2 from the germline V gene are MNHEY and SVGEGT. The V end lost 6 bases, the J end lost 5 bases, and 10 bases lay between the germline ends. CDR3 length equals 12 residues. This CDR3 reads CASSPVDETQYF. The CDR3 DNA sequence: TGTGCCAGCAGCCCGGTGGATGAGACCCAGTACTTC.

In its sample, this clonotype was seen many times. This chain uses TRBV20-1 with TRBJ1-4, with D possibly being TRBD1 (6 bases). The V end lost 6 bases, the J end lost 4 bases, and 12 bases lay between the germline ends. This CDR3 is built from 13 residues. In germline, CDR1 is DFQATT, CDR2 SNEGSKA (reference sequence). The CDR3, as DNA: TGCAGTGCCGCGGACAGTCTTAATGAAAAACTGTTTTTT. Its translation: CSAADSLNEKLFF.

Of note for this clonotype: Given a much more abundant clone one base away, this may be a read error. J is TRBJ1-3 and V is TRBV20-1, with 8 bases fitting TRBD1. This CDR3 has 15 residues. Germline assignment: CDR1 DFQATT and CDR2 SNEGSKA (reference sequence). After removal of 5 bases from V and 12 bases from J, the junction contained 18 bases not matched to a gene. In DNA, the CDR3 is TGCAGTGCTCGAACCGGGACAGGAACTGGAAACGTCATATATTTT. Translation: CSARTGTGTGNVIYF.

The sample holds a few counts of this clonotype. The genes are TRBV12-3 or TRBV12-4 and TRBJ2-7; 7 nucleotides align to TRBD1. V gave up 2 bases and J gave up 9 bases; unmatched junction bases: 1. The CDR3 extends over 11 amino acids. CDR3 bases: TGTGCCAGCAGTTTACGGACAGGGCAGTACTTC. Translated, it gives CASSLRTGQYF.

The sample holds one count of this clonotype. The CDR3 ends on some other residue instead of the conserved phenylalanine or tryptophan, so this is likely a read error. The rearrangement joins TRBV11-2 to TRBJ1-2, with D tentatively TRBD1 (5 bases). CDR1 and CDR2 (germline): SGHAT, FQNNGV. The length of the CDR3 is 13 residues. CDR3 DNA sequence: TGTACCAGTAGCTCCAGGGACGGTCATGGCTACACCATC. It yields the protein CTSSSRDGHGYTI.

Remarks on this clonotype: A read error may explain this, as a much larger clone is one base away. The chain carries TRBV6-5 and TRBJ2-3, with D uncertain. CDR3 length equals 15 residues. Germline V lookup: CDR1 MNHEY, CDR2 SVGAGI. The CDR3 reads CAGSYGQDSTDTQYF. DNA for the CDR3: TGTGCCGGCAGTTATGGTCAGGACAGCACAGATACGCAGTATTTT.

DNA for the CDR3: TGTGCCAGCAGTTACTCGGATTCGGGAGGGCTCCATGAGCAGTTCTTC. It codes for CASSYSDSGGLHEQFF. The chain couples TRBV6-5 to TRBJ2-1; 8 nucleotides line up with TRBD2. Germline V lookup: CDR1 MNHEY, CDR2 SVGAGI. The CDR3 runs to 16 residues. V was clipped by 0 bases and J by 8 bases; unmatched bases: 9.

Details on this clonotype: One junction end does not reproduce the germline sequence, and a read error may be involved. J is TRBJ2-7 and V is TRBV11-2, with no clear D. Germline V gene sequence: CDR1 SGHAT, CDR2 FQNNGV. The CDR3 has 11 amino acids. For the CDR3, the DNA is TGTGCCAGTACCTCTCTCTACGAGGAGTACTTC. It yields the protein CASTSLYEEYF.

As concerns this clonotype: The conserved phenylalanine or tryptophan is not found at the CDR3 terminus, so this likely reflects a read error. The chain employs TRBV20-1 and TRBJ1-1; D might be TRBD1 (6 bases). CDR1 DFQATT and CDR2 SNEGSKA come from the germline V gene (reference sequence). V dropped 7 bases and J dropped 3 bases, with 15 bases sitting between them. The CDR3 has 13 amino acids. In nucleotides, the CDR3 is TGCAGTGTTAGGAGACAGGCGGACACTGAAGCTTTCCTT. Translation: CSVRRQADTEAFL.

J is TRBJ2-2 and V is TRBV11-2; D is unresolved. Trimming stripped 7 bases from V and 1 base from J, with 10 bases between. The CDR3 contains 14 residues. Germline V gene sequence: CDR1 SGHAT, CDR2 FQNNGV. CDR3 sequence reads: CASNGIGNTGELFF. DNA of the CDR3: TGTGCCAGCAATGGTATCGGGAACACCGGGGAGCTGTTTTTT. Full variable domain (missing parts from reference TRBV11-2 and TRBJ2-2): EAGVAQSPRYKIIEKRQSVAFWCNPISGHATLYWYQQILGQGPKLLIQFQNNGVVDDSQLPKDRFSAERLKGVDSTLKIQPAKLEDSAVYLCASNGIGNTGELFFGEGSRLTVL.

Regarding this clonotype: A much larger clone lies a single base off, so this may be a read error. The rearrangement uses TRBV6-6 and TRBJ2-7; tentatively, D is TRBD1 (5 bases). The V and J ends lost 6 bases and 3 bases respectively, with 18 bases between them. This CDR3 comprises 15 residues. CDR1 and CDR2 from the germline V gene are MNHNY and SVGAGI (reference sequence). CDR3 in amino acids: CASSSLQQDFYEQYV. The DNA of the CDR3 is TGTGCCAGCAGCTCACTTCAACAGGATTTCTACGAGCAGTACGTC.

With respect to this clonotype: Mismatch with germline at one junction end may stem from a read error. The rearrangement links TRBV5-1 to TRBJ1-2, with a weak D call TRBD1 (5 bases). The germline V gene has CDR1 SGHRS and CDR2 YFSETQ. This CDR3 contains 13 residues. Written as DNA, the CDR3 is TGCTCCAGCAGCCTCGCGGGACCCTATGGCTACACCTTC. Translated, it gives CSSSLAGPYGYTF.